Following are 32 T cell receptor beta chains from one sample sequenced in a study. Assay used: immunoSEQ multiplex PCR; TCRdb lists only in-frame clones, some missing. The repertoire holds around 50,000 clones, with just over 90% as singletons. What was sequenced was PBMCs. The receptor set was obtained from a man aged 35-49 years with rheumatoid arthritis.

This chain uses TRBV28 with TRBJ2-7; TRBD1 aligns across 7 bases. The J segment lost 7 bases and the V segment lost 5 bases, leaving 20 bases of the junction unmatched. The CDR3 loop spans 17 amino acids. CDR1 is MDHEN, CDR2 SYDVKM, per germline. The CDR3 DNA reads as TGTGCCAGCAGTAATAGGATTCTCGACAGGGATCCAGGAGAGCAGTACTTC. The encoded protein is CASSNRILDRDPGEQYF. Full variable domain (outside the CDR3, taken from reference TRBV28 and TRBJ2-7): DVKVTQSSRYLVKRTGEKVFLECVQDMDHENMFWYRQDPGLGLRLIYFSYDVKMKEKGDIPEGYSVSREKKERFSLILESASTNQTSMYLCASSNRILDRDPGEQYFGPGTRLTVT.

The chain has TRBV5-6 and TRBJ1-1; tentative D call: TRBD1 (6 bases). The CDR3 length is 16 residues. Looked up from germline, CDR1 is SGHDT and CDR2 is YYEEEE. Trimming took 2 bases from V and 0 from J, leaving 14 bases between them. The CDR3 region has the DNA TGTGCCAGCAGCTTCGACGGAACAGGGATGAACACTGAAGCTTTCTTT. Residues: CASSFDGTGMNTEAFF.

The gene calls are TRBV6-4 and TRBJ2-1, with TRBD2 matching over 7 bases. V was clipped by 5 bases and J by 5 bases; unmatched bases: 6. The CDR3 is 14 amino acids. The germline gives CDR1 MRHNA, CDR2 SNTAGT. DNA of the CDR3: TGTGCCAGCAGTCCGACACTAGCGAACAATGAGCAGTTCTTC. Its translation: CASSPTLANNEQFF.

This chain joins TRBV5-6 and TRBJ1-1, with D possibly being TRBD1 (6 bases). Germline V gene lookup returns CDR1 SGHDT and CDR2 YYEEEE. The CDR3 is 15 residues long. V lost 1 base and J 1 base, leaving 11 bases between the germline ends. CDR3 amino acids: CASSLTGPTNTEAFF. The CDR3 region has the DNA TGTGCCAGCAGCTTGACAGGGCCAACGAACACTGAAGCTTTCTTT.

This chain uses TRBV6-5 with TRBJ2-3, with D unclear. CDR3 length: 15 amino acids. Per germline, CDR1 MNHEY and CDR2 SVGAGI. Trimming took 0 bases from V and 2 from J, leaving 9 bases between them. The CDR3 DNA sequence: TGTGCCAGCAGTTACTCGAGGAGCGACACAGATACGCAGTATTTT. Residues: CASSYSRSDTDTQYF.

The rearrangement uses TRBV7-2 and TRBJ2-6; D is possibly TRBD2 (7 bases). The V and J ends lost 2 bases and 2 bases respectively, with 16 bases between them. Germline CDR1 SGHTA, CDR2 FQGNSA. The CDR3 is 18 residues long. In DNA, the CDR3 is TGTGCCAGCAGCTTAAGAGACGGGGGGCAAACTGGGGCCAACGTCCTGACTTTC. Protein: CASSLRDGGQTGANVLTF. The full variable domain, rest sourced from reference TRBV7-2 and TRBJ2-6, is GAGVSQSPSNKVTEKGKDVELRCDPISGHTALYWYRQSLGQGLEFLIYFQGNSAPDKSGLPSDRFSAERTGGSVSTLTIQRTQQEDSAVYLCASSLRDGGQTGANVLTFGAGSRLTVL.

This clone has only one observation. The chain combines TRBV30 with TRBJ1-2, with D possibly being TRBD1 (6 bases). CDR3 length: 16 residues. The V gene lost 1 base and the J gene lost 6 bases, with 21 bases spanning the gap. Germline CDR1 reads GTSNPN; CDR2 reads SVGIG (reference sequence). In DNA form, the CDR3 reads TGTGCCTGGAGTGGAGGGGCCCGACAGGCGGCGAATGGCTACACCTTC. It yields the protein CAWSGGARQAANGYTF.

The chain combines TRBV13 with TRBJ2-5; TRBD1 might be the D (5 bases). Between the trimmed V and J ends, which lost 5 bases and 4 bases, there was a span of 11 bases. The CDR3 loop spans 13 amino acids. The germline V gene encodes CDR1 PRHDT and CDR2 FYEKMQ (reference sequence). The CDR3 spells CASSLDRTETQYF. Here the CDR3 DNA reads TGTGCCAGCAGCCTTGACAGAACAGAGACCCAGTACTTC.

This clone was observed a single time. The chain has TRBV6-5 and TRBJ2-3; 14 bases match TRBD2. Per germline, CDR1 MNHEY and CDR2 SVGAGI. The length of the CDR3 is 16 residues. The V segment lost 4 bases and the J segment 6 bases; nucleotides outside the gene matches: 6. The CDR3 region is CASSLRLAGGLDTQYF. The CDR3 DNA follows: TGTGCCAGCAGTTTACGACTAGCGGGGGGGCTTGATACGCAGTATTTT.

The chain is built from TRBV24-1 and TRBJ2-3; 7 bases fit TRBD2. This CDR3 contains 15 residues. Germline lookup yields CDR1 KGHDR and CDR2 SFDVKD. Trimming at V came to 7 bases and at J to 3 bases, leaving 9 bases not matched to a gene. The CDR3 loop is CATSHGGGRTDTQYF. CDR3 sequence (DNA): TGTGCCACCAGCCATGGGGGGGGAAGGACAGATACGCAGTATTTT.

This sequence joins TRBV5-6 and TRBJ1-5; tentatively, D is TRBD1 (5 bases). The germline gives CDR1 SGHDT, CDR2 YYEEEE. V was clipped by 0 bases and J by 6 bases, with 13 bases between them. The length of the CDR3 is 15 residues. The DNA for the CDR3 is TGTGCCAGCAGCTTGGCGGCAGGGAGAGGTCAGCCCCAGCATTTT. Residues: CASSLAAGRGQPQHF.

The chain is built from TRBV15 and TRBJ2-4; D is perhaps TRBD1 (5 bases). Deletions cut 4 bases from V and 2 bases from J, with 9 bases between. The CDR3 runs to 14 residues. Germline V CDR1 and CDR2: LNHNV, YYDKDF (reference sequence). The CDR3 loop reads CATSIRQTKNIQYF. CDR3 DNA sequence: TGTGCCACCAGCATTAGACAGACCAAAAACATTCAGTACTTC. The complete variable domain, with remaining parts taken from reference TRBV15 and TRBJ2-4, reads DAMVIQNPRYQVTQFGKPVTLSCSQTLNHNVMYWYQQKSSQAPKLLFHYYDKDFNNEADTPDNFQSRRPNTSFCFLDIRSPGLGDTAMYLCATSIRQTKNIQYFGAGTRLSVL.

The rearrangement joins TRBV4-3 to TRBJ2-7, with TRBD2 matching 10 bases. This CDR3 is 15 amino acids long. Looked up from germline, CDR1 is LGHNA and CDR2 is YSLEER. Unmatched junction bases numbered 4, after V lost 3 bases and J lost 2 bases. The CDR3 DNA reads as TGCGCCAGCAGCCACGGACTAGCGGCTACCTACGAGCAGTACTTC. It encodes CASSHGLAATYEQYF.

The chain recombines TRBV20-1 with TRBJ2-3, with a tentative D call TRBD2 (5 bases). With 4 bases removed from V and 5 bases from J, the gap between germline ends came to 7 bases. Germline V gene data show CDR1 as DFQATT and CDR2 as SNEGSKA (reference sequence). This CDR3 is 11 amino acids long. DNA of the CDR3: TGCAGTGCTATAGCGAAAGATACGCAGTATTTT. Translating gives CSAIAKDTQYF.

This sequence joins TRBV12-3 or TRBV12-4 and TRBJ2-5, with D uncertain. The CDR3 covers 13 residues. V was clipped by 3 bases and J by 1 base, with 6 bases between them. CDR3 loop: CASSFIGQETQYF. CDR3 in DNA: TGTGCCAGCAGTTTTATAGGCCAAGAGACCCAGTACTTC.

This clone was seen only a few times. The CDR3 region is CASSLGAALNTEAFF. The CDR3 nucleotides are TGTGCCAGCAGCTTAGGTGCCGCGTTGAACACTGAAGCTTTCTTT. The rearrangement uses TRBV7-8 and TRBJ1-1; D is uncertain. From germline, CDR1 is SGHVS and CDR2 FQNEAQ. The CDR3 length is 15 residues. The ends were cut back, 1 base at V and 0 bases at J, with 9 bases in the middle.

Within the sample, this clone is medium-sized (0.01 to 0.1%). V and J are TRBV29-1 and TRBJ1-2; no definite D call. The CDR3 has 14 amino acids. CDR1 is SQVTM, CDR2 ANQGSEA, per germline. V was cut by 3 bases and J by 2 bases, with 13 bases left in between. CDR3 residues: CSVEGGSQNYGYTF. DNA of the CDR3: TGCAGCGTTGAGGGAGGGTCCCAGAACTATGGCTACACCTTC.

The rearrangement joins TRBV4-1 to TRBJ2-3; tentative D call: TRBD2 (7 bases). The length of the CDR3 is 14 residues. Germline CDR1 MGHRA, CDR2 YSYEKL. Deletions cut 6 bases from V and 2 bases from J, with 12 bases between. The CDR3 DNA reads TGCGCCAGCAGGAGCGGGGACATCACAGATACGCAGTATTTT. Translating gives CASRSGDITDTQYF.

This sequence joins TRBV28 and TRBJ1-5; a possible D gene is TRBD1 (5 bases). Germline lookup yields CDR1 MDHEN and CDR2 SYDVKM. Trimming pared 3 bases from V and 7 bases from J, leaving 7 bases between. CDR3 length equals 12 residues. CDR3 in DNA: TGTGCCAGCAGTTTGGGGGTCCAGCCCCAGCATTTT. Its translation is CASSLGVQPQHF.

The rearrangement links TRBV24-1 to TRBJ2-2; 7 nucleotides agree with TRBD1. The CDR3 has 16 amino acids. The J segment lost 0 bases and the V segment lost 4 bases, leaving 4 bases of the junction unmatched. From germline, CDR1 is KGHDR and CDR2 SFDVKD. CDR3 nucleotide sequence: TGTGCCACCAGTGAGACCGGGACAGCGAACACCGGGGAGCTGTTTTTT. Protein: CATSETGTANTGELFF.

V is TRBV19 and J is TRBJ2-7, with 8 bases matching TRBD1. Germline V gene sequence: CDR1 LNHDA, CDR2 SQIVND (reference sequence). Unmatched junction bases numbered 4, after V lost 6 bases and J lost 3 bases. This CDR3 spans 13 amino acids. CDR3 region: CASRQGADYEQYF. CDR3 nucleotide sequence: TGTGCCAGTAGGCAGGGGGCTGACTACGAGCAGTACTTC.

The chain couples TRBV4-3 to TRBJ1-1; D may be TRBD1 (5 bases). The germline gives CDR1 LGHNA, CDR2 YSLEER. Trimming took off 0 bases at V and 0 bases at J, with 8 bases between the two ends. CDR3 length: 15 residues. The CDR3 bases are TGCGCCAGCAGCCAAGAGGGGGAGTTGAACACTGAAGCTTTCTTT. Translation: CASSQEGELNTEAFF.

The V call is TRBV9, the J call TRBJ2-7; tentatively, D is TRBD2 (6 bases). The CDR3 extends over 15 amino acids. Trimming stripped 0 bases from V and 5 bases from J, with 15 bases between. CDR1 and CDR2 from the germline V gene are SGDLS and YYNGEE. The CDR3, as DNA: TGTGCCAGCAGCGTAGAGGCGGGATCAGCCCACGAGCAGTACTTC. Amino acids: CASSVEAGSAHEQYF.

The rearrangement joins TRBV7-2 to TRBJ1-5, with 12 bases identical to TRBD1. The CDR3 consists of 16 residues. With V trimmed by 5 bases and J by 2 bases, 4 bases remained unmatched. Germline V gene lookup returns CDR1 SGHTA and CDR2 FQGNSA. The CDR3 sequence is CASSAGQGAGNQPQHF. CDR3 bases: TGTGCCAGCAGCGCGGGACAGGGGGCAGGCAATCAGCCCCAGCATTTT.

This sequence joins TRBV19 and TRBJ2-4; 7 bases agree with TRBD2. Germline V gives CDR1 LNHDA, CDR2 SQIVND (reference sequence). This CDR3 has 17 amino acids. Trimming cost V 5 bases and J 0 bases; bases outside gene matches: 10. The CDR3 DNA follows: TGTGCCAGTAGTGCTGGCCGGGGGGTCGTAGCCAAAAACATTCAGTACTTC. The encoded protein is CASSAGRGVVAKNIQYF.

V usage is TRBV6-5 and J usage is TRBJ2-7; 7 nucleotides match TRBD1. In germline, CDR1 is MNHEY, CDR2 SVGAGI. This CDR3 has 11 residues. V lost 6 bases to trimming and J lost 4 bases; unmatched junction nucleotides: 0. CDR3 bases: TGTGCCAGCAGGGGACAGTACGAGCAGTACTTC. It encodes CASRGQYEQYF.

J is TRBJ2-1 and V is TRBV9; 13 bases fit TRBD2. Trimming cost V 4 bases and J 9 bases; bases outside gene matches: 4. Germline lookup yields CDR1 SGDLS and CDR2 YYNGEE. The CDR3 is made up of 14 amino acids. The CDR3 loop is CASSPRTSGSEQFF. The CDR3 region has the DNA TGTGCCAGCAGCCCCCGGACTAGCGGGAGTGAGCAGTTCTTC. Using reference TRBV9 and TRBJ2-1 for the parts outside the CDR3, the full variable domain is DSGVTQTPKHLITATGQRVTLRCSPRSGDLSVYWYQQSLDQGLQFLIQYYNGEERAKGNILERFSAQQFPDLHSELNLSSLELGDSALYFCASSPRTSGSEQFFGPGTRLTVL.

This clone was observed once. This sequence joins TRBV11-3 and TRBJ2-7; D might be TRBD1 or TRBD2, each matching 5 bases. Germline values: CDR1 SGHNT, CDR2 YENEEA. This CDR3 is 13 amino acids long. The V gene lost 0 bases and the J gene lost 6 bases, with 9 bases spanning the gap. The CDR3 sequence: CASSLDTGGEQYF. The CDR3 DNA sequence: TGTGCCAGCAGCTTAGATACAGGAGGCGAGCAGTACTTC.

V and J are TRBV9 and TRBJ1-3, with TRBD1 matching over 7 bases. V shed 4 bases, J shed 8 bases, and the junction held 18 bases outside the gene matches. The CDR3 totals 17 residues. CDR1 and CDR2 (germline): SGDLS, YYNGEE. The CDR3 nucleotides read TGTGCCAGCAGCCCGTTATCGGGACAGTGGAATAGGGACACCATATATTTT. Translated: CASSPLSGQWNRDTIYF.

The rearrangement joins TRBV30 to TRBJ1-1; 8 bases are shared with TRBD1. The CDR3 length is 16 residues. The trim removed 3 bases at V and 2 bases at J, leaving 11 bases unmatched. The germline CDR1 and CDR2 sequences are GTSNPN and SVGIG (reference sequence). CDR3 sequence: CAWSIRGPRLNTEAFF. In nucleotides, the CDR3 is TGTGCCTGGAGCATCAGGGGGCCAAGATTAAACACTGAAGCTTTCTTT.

The rearrangement uses TRBV11-3 and TRBJ2-1, with 13 nucleotides matching TRBD2. The ends lost 5 bases at V and 8 bases at J; junction bases unmatched: 18. Germline V gene sequence: CDR1 SGHNT, CDR2 YENEEA. The CDR3 is 19 amino acids. The CDR3: CASSPNRLAGGSGSDEQFF. The CDR3 bases are TGTGCCAGCAGCCCAAACCGACTAGCGGGAGGTTCGGGCAGCGATGAGCAGTTCTTC. The whole variable domain, filled in from reference TRBV11-3 and TRBJ2-1, reads EAGVVQSPRYKIIEKKQPVAFWCNPISGHNTLYWYLQNLGQGPELLIRYENEEAVDDSQLPKDRFSAERLKGVDSTLKIQPAELGDSAVYLCASSPNRLAGGSGSDEQFFGPGTRLTVL.

This chain links TRBV4-3 with TRBJ2-2; TRBD2 agrees at 7 bases. Germline V gives CDR1 LGHNA, CDR2 YSLEER. V dropped 2 bases and J dropped 4; count of bases not matched to a gene: 7. The CDR3 length is 16 residues. The CDR3 sequence is CASSQKPGGITGELFF. The CDR3 DNA follows: TGCGCCAGCAGCCAAAAACCGGGGGGAATCACCGGGGAGCTGTTTTTT.